Shown below are 3 T cell receptor beta chains from a single sample sequenced in a study of T cells after yellow fever vaccination. MiXCR, applied by TCRdb to the 5' RACE reads, yields one record per CDR3 protein. The repertoire holds around 350,000 distinct CDR3 sequences, with 6.2% as singletons. Sequenced material: PBMCs, taken 5 days after the yellow fever booster vaccination. These receptors all come from a man under 40 who received the YFV17D yellow fever vaccine.

This clonotype was picked up many times. V gene TRBV18 combines with J gene TRBJ2-1; 8 nucleotides align to TRBD2. The CDR3 sequence is 15 residues long. In germline, CDR1 is KGHSH, CDR2 LQKENI. The V gene end was trimmed by 4 bases and the J gene end by 10 bases; junction bases not matched to a gene: 12. The CDR3, as DNA: TGTGCCAGCTCACTAGGACTAGCCGAGTTAGGGGAGCAGTTCTTC. This gives the protein CASSLGLAELGEQFF.

The V call is TRBV9, the J call TRBJ2-7; 11 nucleotides line up with TRBD2. V dropped 3 bases and J dropped 5; count of bases not matched to a gene: 7. The germline V gene has CDR1 SGDLS and CDR2 YYNGEE. The CDR3 is 15 amino acids. The CDR3 here is CASSAEPSGRHEQYF. DNA for the CDR3: TGTGCCAGCAGCGCCGAACCTAGCGGGAGGCACGAGCAGTACTTC.

There are many counts of this clonotype. This rearrangement joins TRBV15 to TRBJ2-7, with 10 nucleotides matching TRBD2. In germline, CDR1 is LNHNV, CDR2 YYDKDF (reference sequence). With 3 bases clipped from V and 0 bases from J, the junction kept 5 bases outside the gene matches. CDR3 length: 16 amino acids. The CDR3 DNA reads TGTGCCACCAGCAGGGGCTTAGCGGGAGGCTCCTACGAGCAGTACTTC. Translating it yields CATSRGLAGGSYEQYF.